A selection of T cell receptor beta chains follows, all from one sample in a study of cytomegalovirus exposure and HLA in healthy donors. Method: immunoSEQ multiplex PCR; TCRdb's copy keeps in-frame clones and lacks some. The sample records some 29,000 clones, roughly two fifths being singletons. Sequencing used PBMCs. Source of these receptors: a woman aged 45 to 65 in good health and CMV-seronegative. Both conserved end residues are part of each CDR3. The D gene is left open where the match is weak. Not all rows give a size; the values are once, few, many and, for expanded clones, a class.

CDR3 | DNA | size | D | J | V
CSVEETDNEQFF | TGCAGCGTTGAAGAAACAGACAATGAGCAGTTCTTC | - | - | TRBJ2-1 | TRBV29-1
CAISGGATGTDTQYF | TGTGCCATCAGTGGGGGAGCCACCGGGACAGATACGCAGTATTTT | few | - | TRBJ2-3 | TRBV10-3
CASSLTEQGAIYGYTF | TGTGCCAGCAGTTTAACAGAACAGGGGGCCATCTATGGCTACACCTTC | - | TRBD1 | TRBJ1-2 | TRBV28
CASSTHRDIQETQYF | TGTGCCAGCAGCACCCACAGGGATATCCAAGAGACCCAGTACTTC | few | - | TRBJ2-5 | TRBV6-1
CASSRPTGIYEQYF | TGTGCCAGCAGCCGACCGACAGGGATCTACGAGCAGTACTTC | few | TRBD1 | TRBJ2-7 | TRBV11-2
CASSLGGTFNEKLFF | TGTGCCAGCAGTTTGGGGGGGACATTTAATGAAAAACTGTTTTTT | - | - | TRBJ1-4 | TRBV28
CASSAGLAGGRVETQYF | TGCGCCAGCAGCGCGGGACTAGCGGGGGGGCGTGTAGAGACCCAGTACTTC | - | TRBD2 | TRBJ2-5 | TRBV5-1
CAGGTGGDTQYF | TGTGCCGGAGGGACGGGTGGAGATACGCAGTATTTT | few | - | TRBJ2-3 | TRBV5-4
CSVPAAGGPQFF | TGCAGCGTTCCGGCGGCGGGAGGGCCCCAGTTCTTC | few | TRBD2 | TRBJ2-1 | TRBV29-1
CASSPRDRATGELFF | TGTGCCAGTAGTCCTAGGGACAGGGCCACCGGGGAGCTGTTTTTT | - | TRBD1 | TRBJ2-2 | TRBV19
CASSFYGRTLHSPLHF | TGTGCCAGCAGCTTTTACGGACGGACTCTCCATTCACCCCTCCACTTT | - | - | TRBJ1-6 | TRBV7-8
CASSPVRDTEAFF | TGTGCCAGCTCACCGGTGCGAGACACTGAAGCTTTCTTT | once | - | TRBJ1-1 | TRBV18
CASTPRGQPLATNEKLFF | TGTGCCAGTACCCCCAGGGGGCAACCCTTGGCAACTAATGAAAAACTGTTTTTT | few | TRBD1 | TRBJ1-4 | TRBV19
CASSSAVSGGYEQYF | TGTGCCAGCAGCTCCGCGGTATCGGGAGGCTACGAGCAGTACTTC | - | TRBD2 | TRBJ2-7 | TRBV7-9
CASSTQGYQETQYF | TGTGCCAGCAGCACACAGGGGTACCAAGAGACCCAGTACTTC | - | TRBD1 | TRBJ2-5 | TRBV6-5
CASSLAPRQGVDEKLFF | TGTGCCAGCAGCTTGGCCCCAAGACAGGGGGTGGATGAAAAACTGTTTTTT | - | TRBD1 | TRBJ1-4 | TRBV5-6
CASSERRGQGRWETQYF | TGCGCCAGCAGTGAGCGTCGAGGACAGGGACGTTGGGAGACCCAGTACTTC | - | TRBD1 | TRBJ2-5 | TRBV10-2
CASKAPVGELFF | TGTGCCAGCAAAGCCCCGGTCGGGGAGCTGTTTTTT | - | - | TRBJ2-2 | TRBV28
CASSSGAVAYNEQFF | TGTGCCAGCAGCTCCGGAGCGGTAGCCTACAATGAGCAGTTCTTC | few | - | TRBJ2-1 | TRBV7-9
CASSLAGTGAETQYF | TGTGCCAGCAGCTTGGCCGGGACAGGGGCAGAGACCCAGTACTTC | - | TRBD1 | TRBJ2-5 | TRBV5-8
CASSASGTGVETQYF | TGTGCCAGCAGCGCCTCCGGGACAGGGGTCGAGACCCAGTACTTC | - | TRBD1 | TRBJ2-5 | TRBV9
CASSSFAGGDEQFF | TGTGCCAGCAGCTCCTTCGCGGGAGGCGATGAGCAGTTCTTC | once | TRBD2 | TRBJ2-1 | TRBV7-8
CASSIQGSTGELFF | TGCGCCAGCAGCATACAGGGGAGCACCGGGGAGCTGTTTTTT | - | TRBD1 | TRBJ2-2 | TRBV5-1
CASSARRLAGAETQYF | TGTGCCAGCAGCGCCCGCCGACTAGCAGGGGCGGAGACCCAGTACTTC | - | - | TRBJ2-5 | TRBV7-9
CASSLVEGSPQHF | TGTGCCAGCAGCTTGGTCGAGGGCAGTCCCCAGCATTTT | - | - | TRBJ1-5 | TRBV5-6